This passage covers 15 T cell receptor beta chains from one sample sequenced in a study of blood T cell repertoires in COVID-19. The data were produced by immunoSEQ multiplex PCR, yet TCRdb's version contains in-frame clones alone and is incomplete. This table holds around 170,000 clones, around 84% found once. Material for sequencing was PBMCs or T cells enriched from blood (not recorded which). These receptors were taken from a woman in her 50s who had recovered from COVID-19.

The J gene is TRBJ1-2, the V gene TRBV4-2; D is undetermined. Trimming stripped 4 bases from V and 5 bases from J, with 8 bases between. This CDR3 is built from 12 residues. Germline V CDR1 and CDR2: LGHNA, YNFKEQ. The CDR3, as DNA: TGTGCCAGCAGCCGAGGGCTTTATGGCTACACCTTC. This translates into CASSRGLYGYTF.

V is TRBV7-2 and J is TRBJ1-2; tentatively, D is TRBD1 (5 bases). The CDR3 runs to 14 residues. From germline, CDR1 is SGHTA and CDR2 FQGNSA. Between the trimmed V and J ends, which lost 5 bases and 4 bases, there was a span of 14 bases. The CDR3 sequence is CASSSLQGTYGYTF. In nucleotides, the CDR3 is TGTGCCAGCAGCAGCCTCCAGGGTACCTATGGCTACACCTTC.

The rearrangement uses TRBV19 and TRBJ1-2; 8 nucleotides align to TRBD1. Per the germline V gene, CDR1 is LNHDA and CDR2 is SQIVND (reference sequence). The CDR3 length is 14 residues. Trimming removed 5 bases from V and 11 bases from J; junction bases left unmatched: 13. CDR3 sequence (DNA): TGTGCCAGTAGTCATACAGGGGGGAGTCCCCAGTACACCTTC. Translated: CASSHTGGSPQYTF.

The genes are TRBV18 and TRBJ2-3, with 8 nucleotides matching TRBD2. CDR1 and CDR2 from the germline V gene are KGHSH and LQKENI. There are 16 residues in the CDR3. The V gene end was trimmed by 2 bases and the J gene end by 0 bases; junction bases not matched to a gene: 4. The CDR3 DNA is TGTGCCAGCTCACCAGTGGCTAGCGGGAGCACAGATACGCAGTATTTT. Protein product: CASSPVASGSTDTQYF.

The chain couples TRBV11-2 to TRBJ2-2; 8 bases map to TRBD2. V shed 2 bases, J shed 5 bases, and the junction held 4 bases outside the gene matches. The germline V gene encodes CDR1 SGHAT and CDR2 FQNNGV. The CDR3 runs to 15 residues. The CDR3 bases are TGTGCCAGCAGCTTAAGCGCGGGAGGTACCGGGGAGCTGTTTTTT. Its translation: CASSLSAGGTGELFF.

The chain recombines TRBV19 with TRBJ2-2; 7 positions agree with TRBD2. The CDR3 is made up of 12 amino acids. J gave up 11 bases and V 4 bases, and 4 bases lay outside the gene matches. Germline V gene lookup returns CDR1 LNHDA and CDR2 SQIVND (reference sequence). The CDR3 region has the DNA TGTGCCAGTAGTAGTCGGGGGGTAGAGCTGTTTTTT. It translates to CASSSRGVELFF.

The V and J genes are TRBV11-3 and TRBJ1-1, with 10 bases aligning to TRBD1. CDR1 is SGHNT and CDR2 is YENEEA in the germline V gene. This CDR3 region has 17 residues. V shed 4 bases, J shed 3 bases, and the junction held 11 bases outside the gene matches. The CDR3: CASSSASGQGWYTEAFF. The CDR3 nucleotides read TGTGCCAGCAGCTCAGCCTCGGGACAGGGGTGGTACACTGAAGCTTTCTTT.

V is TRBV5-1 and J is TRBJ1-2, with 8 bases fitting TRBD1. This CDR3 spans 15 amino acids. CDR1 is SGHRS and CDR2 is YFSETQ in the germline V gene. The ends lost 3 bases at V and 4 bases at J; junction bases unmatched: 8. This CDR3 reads CASSSQGAQGYGYTF. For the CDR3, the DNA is TGCGCCAGCAGCTCTCAGGGGGCTCAGGGCTATGGCTACACCTTC. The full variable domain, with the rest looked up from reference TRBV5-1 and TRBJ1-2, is KAGVTQTPRYLIKTRGQQVTLSCSPISGHRSVSWYQQTPGQGLQFLFEYFSETQRNKGNFPGRFSGRQFSNSRSEMNVSTLELGDSALYLCASSSQGAQGYGYTFGSGTRLTVV.

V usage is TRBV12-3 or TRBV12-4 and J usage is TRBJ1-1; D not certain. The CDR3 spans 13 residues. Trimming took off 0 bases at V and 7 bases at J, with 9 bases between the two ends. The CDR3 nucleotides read TGTGCCAGCAGTTTAGCGCGATTTAGTGAAGCTTTCTTT. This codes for CASSLARFSEAFF.

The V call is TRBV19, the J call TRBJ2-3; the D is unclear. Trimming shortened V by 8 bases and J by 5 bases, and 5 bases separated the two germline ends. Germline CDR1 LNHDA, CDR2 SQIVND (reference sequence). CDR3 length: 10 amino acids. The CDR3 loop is CASRGDTQYF. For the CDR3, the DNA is TGTGCCAGTCGCGGAGATACGCAGTATTTT. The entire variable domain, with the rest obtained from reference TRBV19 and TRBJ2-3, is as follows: DGGITQSPKYLFRKEGQNVTLSCEQNLNHDAMYWYRQDPGQGLRLIYYSQIVNDFQKGDIAEGYSVSREKKESFPLTVTSAQKNPTAFYLCASRGDTQYFGPGTRLTVL.

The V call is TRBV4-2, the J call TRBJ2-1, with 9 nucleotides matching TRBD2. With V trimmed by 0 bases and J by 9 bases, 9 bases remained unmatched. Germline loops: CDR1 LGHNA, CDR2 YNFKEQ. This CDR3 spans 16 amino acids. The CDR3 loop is CASSQEQGRGGGEQFF. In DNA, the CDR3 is TGTGCCAGCAGCCAAGAACAGGGGCGGGGGGGAGGTGAGCAGTTCTTC.

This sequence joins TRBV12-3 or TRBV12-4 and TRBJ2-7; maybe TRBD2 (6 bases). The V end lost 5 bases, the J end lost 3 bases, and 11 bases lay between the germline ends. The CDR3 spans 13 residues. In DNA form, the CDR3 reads TGTGCCAGCAGTAAAAGGGACTTCTACGAGCAGTACTTC. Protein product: CASSKRDFYEQYF.

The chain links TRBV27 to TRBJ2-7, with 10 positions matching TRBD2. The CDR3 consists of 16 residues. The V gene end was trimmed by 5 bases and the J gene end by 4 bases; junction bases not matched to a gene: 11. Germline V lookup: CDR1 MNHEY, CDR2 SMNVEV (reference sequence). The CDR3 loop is CASSTDPLAGEYEQYF. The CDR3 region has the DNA TGTGCCAGCAGTACCGACCCCCTAGCGGGAGAATACGAGCAGTACTTC.

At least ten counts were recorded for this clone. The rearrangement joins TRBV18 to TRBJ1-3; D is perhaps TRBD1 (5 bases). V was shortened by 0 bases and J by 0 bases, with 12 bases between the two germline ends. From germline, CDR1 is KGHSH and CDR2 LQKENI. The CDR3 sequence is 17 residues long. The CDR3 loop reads CASSPPRGTNSGNTIYF. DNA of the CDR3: TGTGCCAGCTCACCACCGCGGGGCACCAACTCTGGAAACACCATATATTTT.

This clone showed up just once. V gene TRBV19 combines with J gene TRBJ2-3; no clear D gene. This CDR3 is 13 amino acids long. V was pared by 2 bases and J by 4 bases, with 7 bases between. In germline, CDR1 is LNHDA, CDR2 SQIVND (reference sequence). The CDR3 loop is CASSISASDTQYF. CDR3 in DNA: TGTGCCAGTAGTATAAGCGCGTCAGATACGCAGTATTTT.